This TCR beta chain was retrieved from a study of T cells after posttransplantation cyclophosphamide (dated by TCRdb to the mid-2010s). In terms of the full investigation: Using TRB sequencing, the study followed how the T cell repertoire reconstituted after myeloablative bone marrow transplantation in which posttransplantation cyclophosphamide served as GVHD prophylaxis. Because TRA and TRB clonality correlated tightly in roughly nine samples, later TCR analyses were limited to TRB. Samples from 35 PTCy-treated patients and 15 to 20 related bone marrow donors of those patients were subjected to antigen receptor sequencing. Public TRB sequences were compared against a database of over 3,000 sequences linked to responses to pathogens, tumor antigens, self-antigens and alloantigens. Up to 3 additional blood samples from 2 to 5.2 years after transplant were also TRB-sequenced in 3 patients, as was pretransplant blood from several patients. Blood from all 30 or so PTCy patients who had 1-year posttransplant specimens underwent TRB sequencing.

To count as naive, T cells had to be viable CD3+CD4+ or CD3+CD8+ cells with a CCR7+CD45RA+CD45RO-CD95-CD27+CD28+ profile. Peripheral blood samples were provided by related bone marrow donors on the day of marrow donation. Peripheral blood and bone marrow mononuclear cells were isolated by Ficoll-Hypaque density centrifugation and cryopreserved. CD4+ and CD8+ T cells, including naive and memory subsets, were sorted by FACS using a FACSAria II. Paper-wide results and their limitations: Across about 49 patients, TRB clonality was highly associated with recipient CMV seropositivity and CMV reactivation, and PTCy diversity was similar to diversity in CNI/methotrexate controls. The TRB repertoires of T cells infiltrating skin or the GI tract showed only limited overlap with the TRB repertoires found in blood. At 1-2 months, donor-recipient similarity was low but rose over the first year, and the later blood repertoires were often dominated by donor CD8+ memory clones.

As to this clone: There is no known antigen for this receptor. Qualities for individual bases were not recorded, and no much larger clone is one base off.

From its cysteine to its phenylalanine, the CDR3 spans 13 amino acids. Just CDR3 DNA is preserved here, 39 bases in frame from base 1. V is cut back by 5 bases and J by 5 bases, with 4 bases in the junction unmatched. The germline V gene encodes CDR1 MNHNY and CDR2 SVGAGI (reference sequence). Genomic DNA was the input for TRB sequencing, which was run either with the immunoSEQ assay at survey resolution or with the hsTCRB kit. As for the authors' bioinformatics: The immunoSEQ software handled initial read processing, and the LymphoSeq R package was used for repertoire analyses. Clonality was computed as 1 minus normalized Shannon entropy; Gini coefficient was also calculated for each TRB dataset. Phenotypes of unsorted samples were inferred by mapping TRB sequences from sorted subsets of the recipient or donor onto the same recipient's unsorted samples. This immuneACCESS table, as held by TCRdb, lists in-frame sequences with V and J called but not all clones. Of the missing ones, under half trace to an unresolved V gene in checked studies; the others have no known cause. That table supplies the V and J calls and clone size; D and trimming were determined from the DNA. For this sample there are roughly 30,000 clones; around 90% appear just once. The ten largest clones represent around 0.1% of the sample.

This sequence uses TRBV6-6 and TRBJ1-2; 8 of the junction bases match TRBD1. Input material: naive CD4+ T cells sorted from blood. This TCR was recovered from a man aged 25 to 45 in good health and a related stem cell transplant donor. The CDR3 amino acid sequence is: CASSPDRGYGYTF. In nucleotide form, the sequence is TGTGCCAGCAGTCCCGACAGGGGTTATGGCTACACCTTC.